This is a list of T cell receptor beta chains from one sample in a study of shared clonotypes between healthy human individuals. Repertoires were generated with immunoSEQ multiplex PCR, while TCRdb's copy carries only in-frame clones and drops some. This repertoire shows about 2.4 million clones, 85% to 95% found once; its top ten account for around 0.14%. The sequenced sample was naive CD4+ T cells sorted from blood. Receptors were obtained from a young man in good health. Each CDR3 is given with its conserved first and last residue. The D gene is left open where the match is weak. Some rows have no size entry. The others give once, few or many, or a class for an expanded clone.

d_gene	abundance	j_gene	v_gene	CDR3aa	CDR3nt
-	few	TRBJ1-5	TRBV28	CASSSAGGGQPQHF	TGTGCCAGCAGCAGTGCGGGGGGCGGTCAGCCCCAGCATTTT
-	-	TRBJ2-1	TRBV11-3	CASSLALTNNEQFF	TGTGCCAGCAGCTTGGCACTCACCAACAATGAGCAGTTCTTC
-	-	TRBJ2-7	TRBV11-2	CASSLGDPYEQYF	TGTGCCAGCAGCTTGGGGGACCCCTACGAGCAGTACTTC
-	-	TRBJ2-1	TRBV30	CAWSVNNEQFF	TGTGCCTGGAGTGTAAACAATGAGCAGTTCTTC
TRBD1	-	TRBJ2-1	TRBV19	CASTRTGSYNEQFF	TGTGCCAGTACCCGGACAGGCTCCTACAATGAGCAGTTCTTC
-	-	TRBJ2-7	TRBV12-2	CASRSRTHYEQYF	TGTGCAAGTCGCTCCCGGACACACTACGAGCAGTACTTC
TRBD2	-	TRBJ2-1	TRBV4-3	CASSQDWASGGTEQFF	TGCGCCAGCAGCCAAGATTGGGCTAGCGGGGGTACGGAGCAGTTCTTC
TRBD1	once	TRBJ1-2	TRBV29-1	CSVDRGDVYGYTF	TGCAGCGTAGACAGGGGGGACGTCTATGGCTACACCTTC
-	-	TRBJ2-2	TRBV5-1	CASSLGLGVDTGELFF	TGCGCCAGCAGCTTGGGACTAGGTGTTGACACCGGGGAGCTGTTTTTT
-	-	TRBJ1-1	TRBV15	CATSRGGGPLMEAFF	TGTGCCACCAGCAGAGGGGGGGGACCCCTAATGGAAGCTTTCTTT
TRBD2	once	TRBJ2-2	TRBV5-4	CASSLLTSGDTGELFF	TGTGCCAGCAGCTTGTTAACCAGCGGGGACACCGGGGAGCTGTTTTTT
-	-	TRBJ2-7	TRBV14	CASSQVFLATPSIGEQYF	TGTGCCAGCAGCCAAGTATTCCTAGCGACCCCCTCGATTGGCGAGCAGTACTTC
TRBD1	-	TRBJ1-2	TRBV5-1	CASSGGTANYGYTF	TGCGCCAGCAGCGGCGGGACAGCCAACTATGGCTACACCTTC
-	-	TRBJ2-7	TRBV19	CASKGGAIPHEQYF	TGTGCCAGTAAAGGTGGGGCTATACCCCACGAGCAGTACTTC
-	-	TRBJ2-2	TRBV5-1	CASTPSGLNTGELFF	TGCGCCAGCACCCCGAGTGGGTTGAACACCGGGGAGCTGTTTTTT
-	-	TRBJ2-3	TRBV10-3	CAISESKIDTQYF	TGTGCCATCAGTGAGTCGAAGATAGATACGCAGTATTTT
-	-	TRBJ1-1	TRBV30	CAWSVRGLATEAFF	TGTGCCTGGAGTGTGCGAGGGCTCGCCACTGAAGCTTTCTTT
-	-	TRBJ2-1	TRBV5-1	CASSLEALSNEQFF	TGCGCCAGCAGCTTGGAGGCACTCAGCAATGAGCAGTTCTTC
-	-	TRBJ2-6	TRBV14	CASSLQGTGANVLTF	TGTGCCAGCAGCCTCCAGGGAACTGGGGCCAACGTCCTGACTTTC
TRBD2	-	TRBJ2-5	TRBV5-4	CASSLSSGKETQYF	TGTGCCAGCAGCTTGTCTAGCGGCAAAGAGACCCAGTACTTC
-	-	TRBJ2-3	TRBV7-9	CASSPRNTDTQYF	TGTGCCAGCAGCCCGCGAAACACAGATACGCAGTATTTT
TRBD1	-	TRBJ1-2	TRBV5-4	CASTLGQDNYGYTF	TGTGCCAGCACCTTGGGACAGGATAACTATGGCTACACCTTC
-	-	TRBJ2-2	TRBV29-1	CSQRWGETGELFF	TGCAGCCAAAGGTGGGGGGAAACCGGGGAGCTGTTTTTT
TRBD2	-	TRBJ2-1	TRBV27	CASSTRTSGGSSYNEQFF	TGTGCCAGCAGTACCCGGACTAGCGGGGGAAGCTCCTACAATGAGCAGTTCTTC
-	-	TRBJ2-3	TRBV30	CAWSVTIDTQYF	TGTGCCTGGAGTGTTACCATAGATACGCAGTATTTT
TRBD2	-	TRBJ2-2	TRBV5-1	CASSWTSGAGELFF	TGCGCCAGCAGCTGGACTAGCGGGGCCGGGGAGCTGTTTTTT
-	once	TRBJ2-3	TRBV20-1	CSARVDTQYF	TGCAGTGCCCGAGTCGATACGCAGTATTTT
TRBD1	-	TRBJ1-6	TRBV6-1	CASSKLGTENSPLHF	TGTGCCAGCAGTAAATTGGGGACAGAAAATTCACCCCTCCACTTT
-	-	TRBJ1-6	TRBV28	CASTPERNSPLHF	TGTGCCAGCACCCCTGAGAGGAATTCACCCCTCCACTTT
-	once	TRBJ1-5	TRBV14	CASSQEFGVTQHF	TGTGCCAGCAGCCAAGAATTTGGGGTAACCCAGCATTTT
TRBD1	-	TRBJ1-2	TRBV12-5	CASGLAYPPGQDYGYTF	TGTGCTAGTGGTTTGGCCTACCCCCCGGGACAGGACTATGGCTACACCTTC
TRBD2	once	TRBJ2-7	TRBV7-2	CASSAQMLGTSLYEQYF	TGTGCCAGCAGCGCCCAAATGTTAGGGACTAGTCTCTACGAGCAGTACTTC
-	-	TRBJ2-5	TRBV7-7	CASSPSGGRGQETQYF	TGTGCTAGCAGCCCGAGTGGGGGTCGGGGCCAAGAGACCCAGTACTTC
-	-	TRBJ2-1	TRBV4-3	CASSQVSLGHNEQFF	TGCGCCAGCAGCCAAGTGTCCCTAGGGCACAATGAGCAGTTCTTC
-	-	TRBJ1-1	TRBV28	CASGRDRSNTEAFF	TGTGCCAGCGGCCGAGACCGATCGAACACTGAAGCTTTCTTT
TRBD1	-	TRBJ1-1	TRBV14	CASSQENRGSEAFF	TGTGCCAGCAGCCAAGAAAACAGGGGTTCTGAAGCTTTCTTT
-	-	TRBJ1-6	TRBV9	CASSVDRGSPLHF	TGTGCCAGCAGCGTAGATAGGGGGTCACCCCTCCACTTT
-	-	TRBJ1-6	TRBV18	CASSPAEGYNSPLHF	TGTGCCAGCTCACCAGCCGAAGGCTATAATTCACCCCTCCACTTT
TRBD2	once	TRBJ2-7	TRBV5-4	CASSFGLAGEGEQYF	TGTGCCAGCAGCTTTGGGCTAGCGGGAGAGGGAGAGCAGTACTTC
-	-	TRBJ2-5	TRBV9	CASSPRSGQETQYF	TGTGCCAGCAGCCCTCGGAGCGGCCAAGAGACCCAGTACTTC
-	-	TRBJ1-5	TRBV18	CASSESSNQPQHF	TGTGCCAGCTCAGAGTCGAGCAATCAGCCCCAGCATTTT
TRBD1	-	TRBJ1-1	TRBV10-3	CAISEGQGNTEAFF	TGTGCCATCAGTGAAGGACAGGGTAACACTGAAGCTTTCTTT
-	-	TRBJ1-1	TRBV5-1	CASSLVDLGSRNTEAFF	TGCGCCAGCAGCTTGGTGGACCTTGGGTCCAGGAACACTGAAGCTTTCTTT
-	-	TRBJ2-2	TRBV10-1	CAADRLRRAGELFF	TGCGCCGCCGACAGACTTCGAAGGGCCGGGGAGCTGTTTTTT
-	-	TRBJ2-1	TRBV2	CASSEDGKSSYNEQFF	TGTGCCAGCAGTGAAGATGGCAAGAGCTCCTACAATGAGCAGTTCTTC
TRBD1	-	TRBJ1-5	TRBV2	CASSGSSGTGGWVYQPQHF	TGTGCCAGCAGTGGCTCATCCGGGACAGGGGGCTGGGTATATCAGCCCCAGCATTTT
TRBD1	-	TRBJ2-1	TRBV7-3	CASSLAGGVGSNEQFF	TGTGCCAGCAGCTTAGCAGGGGGCGTAGGGTCTAATGAGCAGTTCTTC
TRBD2	-	TRBJ2-5	TRBV9	CASSVELAGTQYF	TGTGCCAGCAGCGTAGAACTAGCGGGGACCCAGTACTTC